Reported below is one TCR beta chain. As yet, its antigen is unknown. The data stem from a study of cytomegalovirus exposure and HLA in healthy donors. Whole-study context: Unique TCRs from HLA-typed donors, 65 million to 85 million of them, were held in an early data release.

PCR amplification relied on 60 Vbeta primers (plus 13 Jbeta primers). Original processing notes: Later analysis identified roughly 84 million unique TCR beta chains, approximately 11 million shared. Produced via immunoSEQ multiplex PCR; TCRdb's table is partial and in-frame only. That table is the source of V, J and clone size, and D and trimming were worked out from the DNA. This table holds around 160,000 clones, roughly 80% found once. Findings and limits, study-wide: One variant, a missense change in DCLRE1C, was linked in a later analysis to TCR beta V- and J-gene trimming.

The CDR3 runs 17 residues. Germline assignment: CDR1 SSHAT and CDR2 FNYEAQ (reference sequence). J gave up 1 base and V 4 bases, and 8 bases lay outside the gene matches. Sample: PBMCs. This TCR derives from a woman in her thirties or forties in good health and CMV-seropositive. The chain joins TRBV7-7 to TRBJ2-5, with 11 positions matching TRBD2. The CDR3 protein is CASSSTGTSGIQETQYF. Here the CDR3 DNA reads TGTGCCAGCAGCTCGACCGGGACTAGCGGTATCCAAGAGACCCAGTACTTC.